Reported below is one T cell receptor (beta chain). No antigen is known for it. This specimen comes from a study of blood T cells in healthy people across ages. Study-wide findings and caveats: Long-lived and aged donors differed, with more naive CD4+ cells and higher diversity in the long-lived. CMV status of donors was unknown, possibly confounding expanded clonotype changes.

With 5 bases removed from V and 3 bases from J, the gap between germline ends came to 8 bases. The CDR3 length is 12 residues. Germline-derived CDR1 and CDR2 are SEHNR and FQNEAQ (reference sequence). Using a J-beta primer mix together with a sample-barcoded 5' primer, a second PCR was run for about 6 to 12 cycles. From the 5' RACE reads, TCRdb called clonotypes with MiXCR, one entry per CDR3 protein. The sample has about 1,400,000 distinct CDR3 sequences; 35% to 45% are singletons. The rearrangement uses TRBV7-9 and TRBJ2-7; D unresolved. The sequence derives from a woman aged 18-29 years in good health. Sample: blood. The CDR3 coding sequence is TGTGCCAGCAGCGCTACAGTCTACGAGCAGTACTTC. Translated: CASSATVYEQYF.